Below, 9 T cell receptor beta chains from the same sample are listed, as sequenced in a study of CD8+ T cells in alopecia areata. Markers used for sorting pooled cutaneous lymph node cells were CD4, CD8alpha, NKG2D, NKG2ACE and others. RNA, once extracted, was reverse transcribed into cDNA for use as the sequencing template. Some clones are missing from TCRdb's copy, which holds only in-frame ones; the method was immunoSEQ multiplex PCR. The sample shows about 300,000 clones, none of them appearing just once. Specimen: CD4+ T cells sorted from a lymph node. These receptor sequences come from a C3H/HeJ mouse with alopecia areata. The strain is characterized by the MHC haplotype H2-k.

This clone occurred a few times. Gene names refer to mouse genes. The read ends 4 residues shy of where the CDR3 ends; the end is completed using the germline J gene. Other DNA sequences of this sample code for an identical CDR3. The V gene is TRBV4, the J gene TRBJ2-1, with 7 positions matching TRBD1. The CDR3 sequence is 14 residues long. Germline-derived CDR1 and CDR2 are LGHDT and YNNKQL (reference sequence). V was pared by 3 bases and J by 1 base, with 0 bases of the junction left unmatched. The covered CDR3 bases are TGTGCCAGCAGCTACAGGGGGAACTATGCT. Protein: CASSYRGNYA. The whole CDR3 reads CASSYRGNYAEQFF. Using reference TRBV4 and TRBJ2-1 for the parts outside the CDR3, the full variable domain is ETAVFQTPNYHVTQVGNEVSFNCKQTLGHDTMYWYKQDSKKLLKIMFSYNNKQLIVNETVPRRFSPQSSDKAHLNLRIKSVEPEDSAVYLCASSYRGNYAEQFFGPGTRLTVL.

This clone was seen only a few times. All gene names here are mouse names. The CDR3 is cut off 4 residues early in the read; its end comes from the germline J gene. The same CDR3 arises from other DNA sequences in this sample as well. The chain is built from TRBV31 and TRBJ2-7, with 10 bases identical to TRBD1. The CDR3 is 14 amino acids. V lost 2 bases and J lost 3; bases outside the gene matches: 4. CDR1 GKSSPN and CDR2 SITVG come from the germline V gene. The CDR3 protein is CAWSTGTGVYEQYF. The sequenced CDR3 bases are TGTGCCTGGAGTACCGGGACAGGGGTCTAT.

In regard to this clone: The listed genes are named as in mouse. From the germline J gene comes the end of the CDR3, since the read stops 4 residues before it. The genes are TRBV13-3 and TRBJ2-4, with 9 positions matching TRBD1. J was trimmed by 1 base and V by 2 bases; bases with no gene match: 2. The germline V gene encodes CDR1 NNHDY and CDR2 SYVADS. The CDR3 runs 15 residues. The part of the CDR3 DNA that was read is TGTGCCAGCAGTGAACAGGGGGCTGGTCAAAAC. This codes for CASSEQGAGQN. The whole CDR3 protein reads CASSEQGAGQNTLYF.

Regarding this clone: The listed genes are named as in mouse. The CDR3 goes on 4 residues after the read ends, and that part is filled in from the germline J gene. The V gene is TRBV14, the J gene TRBJ2-5; 9 bases map to TRBD2. V shed 5 bases, J shed 2 bases, and the junction held 6 bases outside the gene matches. This CDR3 spans 15 amino acids. The germline V gene encodes CDR1 SGHDT and CDR2 FRDEAV. This CDR3 is CASRPGTGIQDTQYF. The part of the CDR3 DNA that was read is TGTGCCAGCAGACCCGGGACTGGGATCCAAGAC. Using reference TRBV14 and TRBJ2-5 for the parts outside the CDR3, the full variable domain is EAGVTQSPRYAVLQEGQAVSFWCDPISGHDTLYWYQQPRDQGPQLLVYFRDEAVIDNSQLPSDRFSAVRPKGTNSTLKIQSAKQGDTATYLCASRPGTGIQDTQYFGPGTRLLVL.

This clone showed up just a few times. Each gene name is a mouse one. Sequencing ends 4 residues short of the CDR3 end; the germline J gene provides the rest. This sample includes further DNA sequences coding for the same CDR3. The genes are TRBV19 and TRBJ2-1; 10 positions agree with TRBD1. The germline V gene has CDR1 FNHDT and CDR2 SITEND (reference sequence). This CDR3 has 13 residues. This CDR3 reads CASKTGGWAEQFF. The DNA read from the CDR3 is TGTGCCAGCAAGACAGGGGGCTGGGCT.

This clone was picked up a small number of times. Here the gene names and germline are mouse. The read terminates 4 residues before the CDR3 end, so the remaining end is supplied by the germline J gene. V gene TRBV19 combines with J gene TRBJ1-1, with D hard to call. The V and J ends lost 3 bases and 0 bases respectively, with 9 bases between them. This CDR3 is 14 amino acids long. The germline CDR1 and CDR2 sequences are FNHDT and SITEND (reference sequence). CDR3: CASSKNRANTEVFF. Partial CDR3 DNA: TGTGCCAGCAGTAAAAACAGAGCAAACACA.

A note on this clone: Germline and genes: mouse. The sequenced fragment ends 4 residues before the CDR3 boundary, so the rest is inferred from the germline J gene. J is TRBJ2-5 and V is TRBV13-3; D might be TRBD2 (5 bases). Germline V lookup: CDR1 NNHDY, CDR2 SYVADS. The CDR3 is 12 residues long. This CDR3 is CASSAGRDTQYF. The covered CDR3 bases are TGTGCCAGCAGTGCTGGGCGGGAC.

As to this clone: The gene names here belong to mouse. Other DNA sequences in the sample encode the same CDR3. The CDR3 loop reads CASSPRDSYNSPLYF. Partial CDR3 DNA: TGTGCCAGCAGCCCCCGGGACAGCTATAATTCGCCC. The chain carries TRBV5 and TRBJ1-6; 7 positions match TRBD1. The read halts 3 residues ahead of the CDR3 end, with the missing end drawn from the germline J gene. TRBJ1-6 is filed as an ORF, its function uncertain. J lost 3 bases, V lost 4 bases, and 3 bases had no gene match. Germline V CDR1 and CDR2: LGHNA, YNLKQL (reference sequence). This CDR3 has 15 residues.

Comment on this clone: The gene names given are mouse names. The read ends 4 residues shy of where the CDR3 ends; the end is completed using the germline J gene. The rearrangement joins TRBV21 to TRBJ1-1, with 9 bases aligning to TRBD1. TRBV21 carries the ORF label, with uncertain function. This CDR3 is built from 15 residues. CDR3 bases read: TGTGCTAGCAGTCAATCTCGGGACAGGGAGGCA. This sequence encodes CASSQSRDREA. The entire CDR3 is CASSQSRDREAEVFF.